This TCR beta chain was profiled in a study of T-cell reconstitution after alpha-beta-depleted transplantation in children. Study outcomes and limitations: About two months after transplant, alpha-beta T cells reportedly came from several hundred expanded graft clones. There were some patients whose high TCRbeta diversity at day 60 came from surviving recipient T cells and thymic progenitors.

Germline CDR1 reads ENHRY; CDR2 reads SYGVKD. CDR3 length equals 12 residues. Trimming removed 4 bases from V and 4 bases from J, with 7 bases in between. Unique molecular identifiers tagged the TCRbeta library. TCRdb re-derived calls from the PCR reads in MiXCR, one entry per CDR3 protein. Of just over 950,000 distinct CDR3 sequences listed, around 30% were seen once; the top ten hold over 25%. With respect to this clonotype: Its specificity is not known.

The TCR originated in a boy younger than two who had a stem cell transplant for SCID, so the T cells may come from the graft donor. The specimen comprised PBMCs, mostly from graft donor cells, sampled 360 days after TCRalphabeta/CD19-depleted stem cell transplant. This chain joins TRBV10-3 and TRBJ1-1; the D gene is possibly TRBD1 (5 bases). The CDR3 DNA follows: TGTGCCATCAGTGGGCAGGGCACTGAAGCTTTCTTT. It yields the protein CAISGQGTEAFF.